What follows are 8 T cell receptor beta chains derived from one specimen sequenced in a study of control samples from healthy donors and cancer patients. Sequencing used immunoSEQ multiplex PCR; TCRdb keeps in-frame clones, though not all of them. In all, the sample yields under 200,000 clones. The material sequenced was blood. Receptor source: a woman aged 30 to 39 in good health.

CDR3 loop: CASSPHAGTSAQETQYF. DNA of the CDR3: TGTGCCAGCAGCCCTCATGCGGGCACTAGCGCCCAAGAGACCCAGTACTTC. The chain has TRBV11-2 and TRBJ2-5; TRBD2 matches at 7 bases. The trim removed 5 bases at V and 1 base at J, leaving 13 bases unmatched. This CDR3 has 17 amino acids. CDR1 and CDR2 from the germline V gene are SGHAT and FQNNGV.

The chain joins TRBV2 to TRBJ1-5; 8 nucleotides align to TRBD1. The CDR3 contains 16 residues. Trimming removed 0 bases from V and 3 bases from J; junction bases left unmatched: 4. In germline, CDR1 is SNHLY, CDR2 FYNNEI. CDR3: CASSEARRGPNQPQHF. The CDR3, as DNA: TGTGCCAGCAGTGAAGCGCGCAGGGGGCCCAATCAGCCCCAGCATTTT. The full variable domain, in which reference TRBV2 and TRBJ1-5 provide the parts outside the CDR3, is EPEVTQTPSHQVTQMGQEVILRCVPISNHLYFYWYRQILGQKVEFLVSFYNNEISEKSEIFDDQFSVERPDGSNFTLKIRSTKLEDSAMYFCASSEARRGPNQPQHFGDGTRLSIL.

This chain joins TRBV4-1 and TRBJ2-7, with D perhaps TRBD2 (7 bases). The CDR3 loop spans 12 amino acids. V shed 4 bases and J shed 5 bases, with 9 bases lying between them. Germline V gene sequence: CDR1 MGHRA, CDR2 YSYEKL. The CDR3 region has the DNA TGCGCCAGCAGCCGAGGGGGGGACGAGCAGTACTTC. Translation: CASSRGGDEQYF.

The chain combines TRBV11-2 with TRBJ1-1; D is unresolved. V was cut by 5 bases and J by 1 base, with 14 bases left in between. The CDR3 loop spans 15 amino acids. Germline lookup yields CDR1 SGHAT and CDR2 FQNNGV. The CDR3 is CASSPRPGANTEAFF. The DNA for the CDR3 is TGTGCCAGCAGCCCGAGACCCGGAGCGAACACTGAAGCTTTCTTT.

The genes are TRBV3-1 (or the pseudogene TRBV3-2) and TRBJ2-3; TRBD1 agrees at 8 bases. Germline CDR1 and CDR2: LGHDT and YNNKEL (reference sequence). V was clipped by 2 bases and J by 2 bases; unmatched bases: 6. The CDR3 runs to 16 residues. CDR3 DNA: TGTGCCAGCAGCCAAATAGGACAGGGTACCACAGATACGCAGTATTTT. It is translated as CASSQIGQGTTDTQYF.

V usage is TRBV4-2 and J usage is TRBJ2-5; 11 bases are shared with TRBD2. The length of the CDR3 is 15 residues. Germline V gene lookup returns CDR1 LGHNA and CDR2 YNFKEQ. Trimming took 0 bases from V and 10 from J; bases not matched to a gene: 7. CDR3 region: CASSQDLAGGANQYF. In DNA form, the CDR3 reads TGTGCCAGCAGCCAAGATTTAGCGGGGGGGGCGAACCAGTACTTC.

This chain joins TRBV6-5 and TRBJ1-5, with D unclear. The germline V and J ends were trimmed by 5 bases and 0 bases, with 5 bases remaining between them. The germline V gene has CDR1 MNHEY and CDR2 SVGAGI. This CDR3 is 13 amino acids long. The CDR3 sequence: CASSPDSNQPQHF. The CDR3 DNA sequence: TGTGCCAGCAGTCCGGATAGCAATCAGCCCCAGCATTTT.

The chain joins TRBV19 to TRBJ1-2, with TRBD1 matching over 7 bases. The germline CDR1 and CDR2 sequences are LNHDA and SQIVND (reference sequence). This CDR3 is built from 18 residues. Trimming took 2 bases from V and 4 from J; bases not matched to a gene: 16. In nucleotides, the CDR3 is TGTGCCAGTAGTATATATGCCAGGGACAGCTTTGGCTCCTATGGCTACACCTTC. It specifies CASSIYARDSFGSYGYTF.